These 25 T cell receptor beta chains originate from one sample sequenced in a study of technical replicates of blood from a few donors. Repertoires were generated with immunoSEQ multiplex PCR, while TCRdb's copy carries only in-frame clones and drops some. The table has tens of thousands of clones, more than 85% seen once. Sequenced: T cells isolated from PBMCs. Every receptor here comes from a human donor in good health.

This chain joins TRBV5-1 and TRBJ2-3; perhaps TRBD1 as D (6 bases). The CDR3 spans 14 residues. CDR1 SGHRS and CDR2 YFSETQ come from the germline V gene. V was trimmed by 5 bases and J by 3 bases, leaving 13 bases between them. The CDR3 reads CASRRTAETDTQYF. CDR3 nucleotides: TGCGCCAGCAGACGGACAGCCGAAACAGATACGCAGTATTTT.

The chain uses TRBV6-1 and TRBJ2-3; the match to TRBD2 covers 10 bases. The trim removed 1 base at V and 5 bases at J, leaving 12 bases unmatched. Germline V lookup: CDR1 MNHNS, CDR2 SASEGT. The CDR3 length is 18 residues. DNA of the CDR3: TGTGCCAGCAGTGAAGAAGCGACACTAGCGGGATTTGGAGATACGCAGTATTTT. It specifies CASSEEATLAGFGDTQYF.

This clone was detected once. V gene TRBV5-8 combines with J gene TRBJ1-5; 7 nucleotides agree with TRBD1. Trimming cost V 3 bases and J 0 bases; bases outside gene matches: 9. The germline gives CDR1 SGHTS, CDR2 YDEGEE. The length of the CDR3 is 17 residues. The CDR3 DNA follows: TGTGCCAGCAGCTCTTTCCAGGGGGTTTATAGCAATCAGCCCCAGCATTTT. Its translation: CASSSFQGVYSNQPQHF.

This chain joins TRBV2 and TRBJ2-1, with 8 bases that match TRBD1. From germline, CDR1 is SNHLY and CDR2 FYNNEI. The J segment lost 7 bases and the V segment lost 7 bases, leaving 9 bases of the junction unmatched. This CDR3 is built from 14 residues. Here the CDR3 reads CASTRQGAGNEQFF. As DNA, the CDR3 is TGTGCCAGCACGCGGCAGGGGGCTGGGAATGAGCAGTTCTTC.

The chain links TRBV25-1 to TRBJ2-7; 8 bases match TRBD2. CDR1 MGHDK and CDR2 SYGVNS come from the germline V gene. The CDR3 runs 14 residues. Germline trimming cut 4 bases from V and 3 bases from J; bases unmatched to any gene: 5. In DNA form, the CDR3 reads TGTGCCAGCAGTGGACCCGGGGGGGGCTACGAGCAGTACTTC. This encodes CASSGPGGGYEQYF.

This clone has more than one count but fewer than ten. V gene TRBV14 combines with J gene TRBJ1-1; the D gene is possibly TRBD1 (5 bases). This CDR3 is built from 16 residues. V lost 3 bases and J lost 0, with 14 bases in between. Germline-derived CDR1 and CDR2 are SGHDN and FVKESK. In nucleotides, the CDR3 is TGTGCCAGCAGCCAGGTAGGGGCGGGGATGAACACTGAAGCTTTCTTT. This sequence encodes CASSQVGAGMNTEAFF.

The V gene is TRBV29-1, the J gene TRBJ1-1; D is uncertain. The CDR3 has 12 residues. Trimming left V 4 bases short and J 5 bases short, with 11 bases between. Germline lookup yields CDR1 SQVTM and CDR2 ANQGSEA. The CDR3 nucleotides read TGCAGCGTTGTAGACCCGGGAACTGAAGCTTTCTTT. Translation: CSVVDPGTEAFF.

J is TRBJ2-7 and V is TRBV28; D uncertain. The V gene lost 6 bases and the J gene lost 5 bases, with 5 bases spanning the gap. This CDR3 is 10 amino acids long. Germline CDR1 and CDR2: MDHEN and SYDVKM. The CDR3 spells CASSVHEQYF. CDR3 in DNA: TGTGCCAGCAGCGTCCACGAGCAGTACTTC.

The V gene is TRBV6-1, the J gene TRBJ2-1, with 12 bases matching TRBD2. CDR1 is MNHNS, CDR2 SASEGT, per germline. The CDR3 consists of 15 residues. V lost 5 bases, J lost 10 bases, and 9 bases stayed unmatched. The CDR3 DNA reads TGTGCCAGCAGTTCTCGACTAGCGGGAGTAGTAGAGCAGTTCTTC. Protein: CASSSRLAGVVEQFF.

The J gene is TRBJ2-1, the V gene TRBV5-1; 11 nucleotides match TRBD2. Germline V gives CDR1 SGHRS, CDR2 YFSETQ. The CDR3 has 16 amino acids. The ends lost 3 bases at V and 4 bases at J; junction bases unmatched: 6. CDR3 nucleotide sequence: TGCGCCAGCAGCTCCCCCTTAGCGGGAGGGTACAATGAGCAGTTCTTC. Translated, it gives CASSSPLAGGYNEQFF.

The chain has TRBV21-1 and TRBJ1-5; the table assigns TRBD1, which was not confirmed against the DNA. TRBV21-1 is deemed a pseudogene. The CDR3 runs to 16 residues. CDR3 protein: CASSKTSQGGDQPQHF. The CDR3 nucleotides read TGTGCCAGCAGCAAGACTTCACAGGGGGGCGATCAGCCCCAGCATTTT.

The gene calls are TRBV5-6 and TRBJ2-7; D ambiguous. V lost 1 base and J 6 bases, leaving 5 bases between the germline ends. CDR3 length: 11 residues. Looked up from germline, CDR1 is SGHDT and CDR2 is YYEEEE. The CDR3 region has the DNA TGTGCCAGCAGCTTGATGAGCGAGCAGTACTTC. This codes for CASSLMSEQYF. The full variable domain, rest sourced from reference TRBV5-6 and TRBJ2-7, is DAGVTQSPTHLIKTRGQQVTLRCSPKSGHDTVSWYQQALGQGPQFIFQYYEEEERQRGNFPDRFSGHQFPNYSSELNVNALLLGDSALYLCASSLMSEQYFGPGTRLTVT.

V is TRBV11-3 and J is TRBJ1-4; D remains unclear. This CDR3 spans 16 amino acids. Trimming removed 2 bases from V and 2 bases from J, with 12 bases in between. In germline, CDR1 is SGHNT, CDR2 YENEEA. The DNA of the CDR3 is TGTGCCAGCAGCTTATCCCGGGTGACCACTAATGAAAAACTGTTTTTT. It yields the protein CASSLSRVTTNEKLFF.

This chain uses TRBV18 with TRBJ2-3; 7 nucleotides line up with TRBD2. J was trimmed by 4 bases and V by 0 bases; bases with no gene match: 4. Germline V gives CDR1 KGHSH, CDR2 LQKENI. The CDR3 contains 15 residues. This chain's CDR3 is CASSPPGGDADTQYF. CDR3 coding DNA: TGTGCCAGCTCACCACCGGGGGGGGACGCAGATACGCAGTATTTT.

This chain connects TRBV7-2 to TRBJ2-1; TRBD1 might be the D (6 bases). Germline V gene sequence: CDR1 SGHTA, CDR2 FQGNSA. With 5 bases removed from V and 5 bases from J, the gap between germline ends came to 10 bases. This CDR3 region has 13 residues. The CDR3 DNA reads as TGTGCCAGCAGCCTAGGACAGAACAATGAGCAGTTCTTC. As protein: CASSLGQNNEQFF. Full variable domain (outside the CDR3, taken from reference TRBV7-2 and TRBJ2-1): GAGVSQSPSNKVTEKGKDVELRCDPISGHTALYWYRQSLGQGLEFLIYFQGNSAPDKSGLPSDRFSAERTGGSVSTLTIQRTQQEDSAVYLCASSLGQNNEQFFGPGTRLTVL.

This clone was detected only once. The chain combines TRBV9 with TRBJ1-2; D is uncertain. Trimming stripped 3 bases from V and 3 bases from J, with 12 bases between. Germline V gene data show CDR1 as SGDLS and CDR2 as YYNGEE. CDR3 length equals 14 residues. The CDR3 coding sequence is TGTGCCAGCAGCGATGCCCAGGAACACTATGGCTACACCTTC. Translation: CASSDAQEHYGYTF.

The CDR3 DNA is TGCGCCAGCAGCCTGGGACTAGTCGTCAATGAGCAGTTCTTC. It codes for CASSLGLVVNEQFF. The J gene is TRBJ2-1, the V gene TRBV5-1; 8 nucleotides align to TRBD2. CDR1 is SGHRS, CDR2 YFSETQ, per germline. The CDR3 contains 14 residues. V shed 4 bases and J 6 bases; nucleotides not matched to a gene: 6.

This sequence joins TRBV27 and TRBJ1-1; D is undetermined. CDR1 MNHEY and CDR2 SMNVEV come from the germline V gene (reference sequence). Trimming pared 0 bases from V and 1 base from J, leaving 9 bases between. The CDR3 totals 15 residues. The DNA of the CDR3 is TGTGCCAGCAGTTTATCTCTAGAACAGAACACTGAAGCTTTCTTT. Translation gives CASSLSLEQNTEAFF.

The genes are TRBV6-1 and TRBJ1-1; TRBD1 is a possible D gene (6 bases). Trimming pared 8 bases from V and 2 bases from J, leaving 12 bases between. CDR3 length equals 13 residues. Germline V gives CDR1 MNHNS, CDR2 SASEGT. In DNA form, the CDR3 reads TGTGCCAGCGTAGGACAGACCAACACTGAAGCTTTCTTT. Protein sequence: CASVGQTNTEAFF.

The rearrangement uses TRBV5-1 and TRBJ1-4; 9 positions match TRBD1. The V and J ends lost 2 bases and 7 bases, in that order; junction bases with no gene match: 6. CDR1 is SGHRS, CDR2 YFSETQ, per germline. CDR3 length: 15 residues. The CDR3 sequence is CASSFGDRATEKLFF. Written as DNA, the CDR3 is TGCGCCAGCAGCTTCGGGGACAGGGCCACTGAAAAACTGTTTTTT.

This chain joins TRBV9 and TRBJ1-1; D is ambiguous. V lost 1 base and J 1 base, leaving 8 bases between the germline ends. The CDR3 sequence is 14 residues long. Germline CDR1 is SGDLS and CDR2 is YYNGEE. CDR3 bases: TGTGCCAGCAGCGTATTAAGCGCGAACACTGAAGCTTTCTTT. It yields the protein CASSVLSANTEAFF.

This clone appeared once. The rearrangement links TRBV6-4 to TRBJ2-3; TRBD2 aligns across 8 bases. The ends lost 10 bases at V and 1 base at J; junction bases unmatched: 10. The CDR3 is 15 amino acids. Germline V CDR1 and CDR2: MRHNA, SNTAGT. CDR3 sequence reads: CATPPGGPGTDTQYF. The CDR3 nucleotides read TGTGCCACCCCGCCGGGAGGGCCAGGCACAGATACGCAGTATTTT.

The DNA for the CDR3 is TGTGCCAGCAGCTTAGTTACAGCTACTTATGGCTACACCTTC. Its translation: CASSLVTATYGYTF. The rearrangement links TRBV7-9 to TRBJ1-2, with D unclear. The CDR3 runs to 14 residues. The germline CDR1 and CDR2 sequences are SEHNR and FQNEAQ (reference sequence). V was trimmed by 1 base and J by 5 bases, leaving 11 bases between them.

The chain has TRBV6-5 and TRBJ2-7, with 10 nucleotides matching TRBD1. Unmatched junction bases numbered 4, after V lost 5 bases and J lost 3 bases. Per the germline V gene, CDR1 is MNHEY and CDR2 is SVGAGI. This CDR3 has 14 amino acids. CDR3 sequence reads: CASSRTGGVYEQYF. CDR3 in DNA: TGTGCCAGCAGTCGGACAGGGGGGGTCTACGAGCAGTACTTC.

In DNA form, the CDR3 reads TGTGCCAGCACCGGAGGGGTATGGGGGGATGAGCAGTTCTTC. It is translated as CASTGGVWGDEQFF. The V gene is TRBV9, the J gene TRBJ2-1, with D perhaps TRBD2 (6 bases). Germline V gives CDR1 SGDLS, CDR2 YYNGEE. The V and J ends lost 6 bases and 8 bases respectively, with 18 bases between them. The CDR3 is made up of 14 amino acids.